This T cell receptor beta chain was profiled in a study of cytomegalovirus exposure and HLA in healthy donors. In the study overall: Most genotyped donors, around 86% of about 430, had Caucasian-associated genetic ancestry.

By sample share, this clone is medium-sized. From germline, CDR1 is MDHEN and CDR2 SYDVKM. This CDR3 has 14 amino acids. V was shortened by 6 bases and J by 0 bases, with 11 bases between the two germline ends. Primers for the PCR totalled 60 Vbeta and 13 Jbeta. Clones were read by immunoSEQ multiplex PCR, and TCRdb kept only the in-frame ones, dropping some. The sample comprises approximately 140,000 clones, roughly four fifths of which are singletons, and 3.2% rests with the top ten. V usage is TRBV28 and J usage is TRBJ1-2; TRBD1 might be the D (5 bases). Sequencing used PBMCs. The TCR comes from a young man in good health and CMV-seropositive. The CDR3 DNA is TGTGCCAGCAGCCCCGACAGTACTAACTATGGCTACACCTTC. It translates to CASSPDSTNYGYTF.